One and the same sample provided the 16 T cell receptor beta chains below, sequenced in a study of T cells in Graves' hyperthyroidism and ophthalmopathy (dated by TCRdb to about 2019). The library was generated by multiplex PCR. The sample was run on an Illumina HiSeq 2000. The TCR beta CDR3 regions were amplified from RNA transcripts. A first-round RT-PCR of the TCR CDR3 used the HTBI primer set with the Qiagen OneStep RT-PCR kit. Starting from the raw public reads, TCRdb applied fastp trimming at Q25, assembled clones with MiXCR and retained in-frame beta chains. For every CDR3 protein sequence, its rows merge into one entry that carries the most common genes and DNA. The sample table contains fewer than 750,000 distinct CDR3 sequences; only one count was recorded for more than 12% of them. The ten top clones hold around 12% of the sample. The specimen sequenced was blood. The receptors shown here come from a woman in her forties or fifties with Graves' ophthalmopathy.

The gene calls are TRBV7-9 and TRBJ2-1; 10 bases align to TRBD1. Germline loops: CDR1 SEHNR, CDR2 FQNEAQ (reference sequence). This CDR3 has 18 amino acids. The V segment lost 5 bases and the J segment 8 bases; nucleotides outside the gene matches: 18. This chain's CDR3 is CASSPLSRQGAPMYEQFF. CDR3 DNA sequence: TGTGCCAGCAGCCCACTATCCAGACAGGGGGCCCCCATGTATGAGCAGTTCTTC.

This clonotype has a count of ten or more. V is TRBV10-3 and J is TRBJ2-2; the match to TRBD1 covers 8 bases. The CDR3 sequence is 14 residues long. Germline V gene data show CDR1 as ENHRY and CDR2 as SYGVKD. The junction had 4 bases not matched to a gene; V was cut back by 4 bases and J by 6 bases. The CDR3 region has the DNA TGTGCCATCAGTGCCGGACAGGGTCCCGGGGAGCTGTTTTTT. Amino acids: CAISAGQGPGELFF.

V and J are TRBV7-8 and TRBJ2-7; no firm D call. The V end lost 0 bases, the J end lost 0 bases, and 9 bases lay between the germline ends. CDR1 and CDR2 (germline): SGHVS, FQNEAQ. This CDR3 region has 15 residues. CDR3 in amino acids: CASSLAAYSSYEQYF. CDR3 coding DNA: TGTGCCAGCAGCTTAGCAGCTTATAGCTCCTACGAGCAGTACTTC.

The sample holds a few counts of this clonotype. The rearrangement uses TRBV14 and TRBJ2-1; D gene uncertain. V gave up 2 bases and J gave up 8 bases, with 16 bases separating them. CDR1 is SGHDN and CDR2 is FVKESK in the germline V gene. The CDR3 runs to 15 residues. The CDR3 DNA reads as TGTGCCAGCAGCCAACCGGGCCTTAGTGTGGATGAGCAGTTCTTC. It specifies CASSQPGLSVDEQFF.

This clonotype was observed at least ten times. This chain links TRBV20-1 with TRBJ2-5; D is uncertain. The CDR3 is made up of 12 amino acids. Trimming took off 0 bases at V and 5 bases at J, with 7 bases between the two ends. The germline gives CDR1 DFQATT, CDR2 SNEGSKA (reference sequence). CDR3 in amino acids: CSARDGVETQYF. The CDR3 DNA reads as TGCAGTGCTAGAGATGGGGTTGAGACCCAGTACTTC.

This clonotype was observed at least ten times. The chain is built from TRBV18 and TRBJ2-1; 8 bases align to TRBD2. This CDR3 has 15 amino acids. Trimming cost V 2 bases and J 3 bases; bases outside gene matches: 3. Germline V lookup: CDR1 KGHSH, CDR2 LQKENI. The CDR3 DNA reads TGTGCCAGCTCACCAGGTAGCGGGGACTACAATGAGCAGTTCTTC. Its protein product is CASSPGSGDYNEQFF.

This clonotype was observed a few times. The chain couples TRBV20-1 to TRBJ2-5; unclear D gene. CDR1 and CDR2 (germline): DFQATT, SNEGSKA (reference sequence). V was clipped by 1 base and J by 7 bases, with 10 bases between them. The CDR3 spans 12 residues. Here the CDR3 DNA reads TGCAGTGCTAGAGTCATGGAGTCGACCCAGTACTTC. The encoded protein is CSARVMESTQYF.

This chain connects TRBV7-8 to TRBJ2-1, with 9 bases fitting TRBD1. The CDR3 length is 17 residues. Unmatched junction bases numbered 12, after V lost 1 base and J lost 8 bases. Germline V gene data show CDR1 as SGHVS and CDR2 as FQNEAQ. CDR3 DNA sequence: TGTGCCAGCAGCTTAGGGGGTACAGGGGGCTCTCTGGATGAGCAGTTCTTC. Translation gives CASSLGGTGGSLDEQFF. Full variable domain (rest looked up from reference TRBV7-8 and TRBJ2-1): GAGVSQSPRYKVAKRGQDVALRCDPISGHVSLFWYQQALGQGPEFLTYFQNEAQLDKSGLPSDRFFAERPEGSVSTLKIQRTQQEDSAVYLCASSLGGTGGSLDEQFFGPGTRLTVL.

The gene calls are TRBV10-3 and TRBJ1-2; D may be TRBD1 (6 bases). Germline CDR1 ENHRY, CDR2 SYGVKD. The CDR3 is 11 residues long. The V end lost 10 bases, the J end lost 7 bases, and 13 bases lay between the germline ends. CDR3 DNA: TGTGCCACCTTACAGGGATTTGGCTACACCTTC. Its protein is CATLQGFGYTF.

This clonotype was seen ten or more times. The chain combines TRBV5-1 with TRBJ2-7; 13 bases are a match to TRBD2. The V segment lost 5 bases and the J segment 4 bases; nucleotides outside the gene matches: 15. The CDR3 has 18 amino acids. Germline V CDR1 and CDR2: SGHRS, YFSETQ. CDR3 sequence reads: CASSRGTSGTRGGYEQYF. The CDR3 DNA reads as TGCGCCAGCAGTCGCGGGACTAGCGGGACCCGGGGGGGGTACGAGCAGTACTTC.

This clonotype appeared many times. For the CDR3, the DNA is TGTGCCAGCAGAATACTAGCGGGAGGCTCCTACGAGCAGTACTTC. Its protein is CASRILAGGSYEQYF. The chain is built from TRBV7-2 and TRBJ2-7; TRBD2 agrees at 12 bases. The CDR3 is 15 amino acids. The trim removed 6 bases at V and 0 bases at J, leaving 3 bases unmatched. Germline V gene sequence: CDR1 SGHTA, CDR2 FQGNSA.

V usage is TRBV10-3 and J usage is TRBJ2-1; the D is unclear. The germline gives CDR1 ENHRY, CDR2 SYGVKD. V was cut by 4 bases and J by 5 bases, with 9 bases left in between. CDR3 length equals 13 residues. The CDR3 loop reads CAISGSFDNEQFF. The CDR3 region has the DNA TGTGCCATCAGTGGTAGTTTTGACAATGAGCAGTTCTTC.

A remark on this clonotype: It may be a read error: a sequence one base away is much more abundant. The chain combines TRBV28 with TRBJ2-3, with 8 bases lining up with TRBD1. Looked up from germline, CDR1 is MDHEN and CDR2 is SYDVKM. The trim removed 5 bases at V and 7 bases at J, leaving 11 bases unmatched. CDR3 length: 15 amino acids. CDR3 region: CASSDVDRGVNTQYF. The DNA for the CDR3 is TGTGCCAGCAGTGATGTCGACAGGGGCGTCAATACGCAGTATTTT.

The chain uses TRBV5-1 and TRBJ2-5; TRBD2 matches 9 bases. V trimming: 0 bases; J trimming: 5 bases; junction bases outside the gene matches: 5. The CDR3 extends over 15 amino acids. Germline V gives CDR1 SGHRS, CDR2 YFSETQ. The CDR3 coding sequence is TGCGCCAGCAGCTTGGTGCCTAGCGGGATCGAGACCCAGTACTTC. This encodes CASSLVPSGIETQYF.

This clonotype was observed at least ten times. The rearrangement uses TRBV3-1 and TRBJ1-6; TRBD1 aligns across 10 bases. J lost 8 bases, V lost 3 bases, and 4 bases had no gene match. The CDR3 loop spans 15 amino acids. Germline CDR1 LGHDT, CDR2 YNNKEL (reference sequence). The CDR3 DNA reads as TGTGCCAGCAGCCATTGGGACAGGGGTGATTCACCCCTCCACTTT. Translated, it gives CASSHWDRGDSPLHF.

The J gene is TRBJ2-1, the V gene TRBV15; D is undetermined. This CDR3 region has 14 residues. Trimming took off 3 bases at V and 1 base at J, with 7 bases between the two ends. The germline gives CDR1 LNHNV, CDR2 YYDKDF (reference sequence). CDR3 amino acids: CATSSIGSYNEQFF. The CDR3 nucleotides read TGTGCCACCAGCAGTATTGGTTCCTACAATGAGCAGTTCTTC.